The rows below give T cell receptor beta chains drawn from one sample of a study of shared clonotypes between healthy human individuals. Measured with immunoSEQ multiplex PCR; TCRdb has only the in-frame clones, and not every one. Of over a million clones in the sample, approximately 98% were seen once. The sample consisted of naive CD4+ T cells sorted from blood. All receptors derive from a man aged 25 to 40 in good health. CDR3s include the opening cysteine and the closing phenylalanine or tryptophan. A D gene is named only where the DNA matches it firmly. The listing skips clone size in some rows; elsewhere it reads once, few, many or a size class.

size	D	V	J	CDR3	DNA
NA	NA	TRBV9	TRBJ2-7	CASSVAVNSYEQYF	TGTGCCAGCAGCGTAGCGGTGAACTCCTACGAGCAGTACTTC
once	TRBD2	TRBV4-1	TRBJ2-1	CASSPLHPAGTSATPGIDEQFF	TGCGCCAGCAGCCCCCTACACCCCGCCGGGACTAGCGCTACCCCCGGCATCGATGAGCAGTTCTTC
NA	TRBD2	TRBV10-3	TRBJ2-3	CAITGLAGAFPDTQYF	TGTGCCATCACTGGACTAGCGGGGGCCTTCCCAGATACGCAGTATTTT
NA	NA	TRBV6-1	TRBJ1-2	CASSLPVPYGYTF	TGTGCCAGCAGTCTGCCTGTTCCCTATGGCTACACCTTC
NA	TRBD1	TRBV6-5	TRBJ1-1	CASSYRQGNTEAFF	TGTGCCAGCAGTTACCGACAGGGCAACACTGAAGCTTTCTTT
NA	TRBD2	TRBV2	TRBJ2-7	CASSSAGTSGYLSYEQYF	TGTGCCAGCAGTTCGGCCGGGACTAGCGGCTATCTGTCCTACGAGCAGTACTTC
NA	NA	TRBV9	TRBJ2-1	CASSVGAGGDEQFF	TGTGCCAGCAGCGTAGGGGCCGGAGGGGATGAGCAGTTCTTC
once	NA	TRBV7-3	TRBJ2-5	CASSLTSPETQYF	TGTGCCAGCAGCTTAACTAGTCCCGAGACCCAGTACTTC
NA	NA	TRBV9	TRBJ2-1	CASSENREYNEQFF	TGTGCCAGCAGCGAAAACAGGGAGTACAATGAGCAGTTCTTC
few	NA	TRBV4-2	TRBJ2-6	CASSGHSKLQSRANVLTF	TGTGCCAGCAGCGGTCACTCCAAGTTACAAAGTCGGGCCAACGTCCTGACTTTC
NA	TRBD1	TRBV7-6	TRBJ2-1	CASSQRPGGTYNEQFF	TGTGCCAGCAGCCAACGCCCAGGGGGCACCTACAATGAGCAGTTCTTC
NA	NA	TRBV5-5	TRBJ1-2	CASSLAWGLGYGYTF	TGTGCCAGCAGCTTGGCGTGGGGGCTTGGGTATGGCTACACCTTC
NA	NA	TRBV5-4	TRBJ2-4	CASSPTGHKGDIQYF	TGTGCCAGCAGCCCCACCGGACATAAGGGCGACATTCAGTACTTC
NA	NA	TRBV5-5	TRBJ2-3	CASSSDRPDTQYF	TGTGCCAGCAGTTCCGACAGGCCGGATACGCAGTATTTT
NA	NA	TRBV5-5	TRBJ1-1	CASSSWGRGTEAFF	TGTGCCAGCAGCTCGTGGGGGCGGGGAACTGAAGCTTTCTTT
once	NA	TRBV19	TRBJ2-1	CASRREALYNEQFF	TGTGCCAGTAGGAGGGAGGCACTGTACAATGAGCAGTTCTTC
NA	NA	TRBV28	TRBJ1-5	CASSPRGFDQPQHF	TGTGCCAGCAGCCCGAGGGGTTTCGATCAGCCCCAGCATTTT
NA	NA	TRBV29-1	TRBJ1-1	CSVTKGTTEAFF	TGCAGCGTTACCAAAGGGACCACTGAAGCTTTCTTT
NA	NA	TRBV28	TRBJ2-2	CASSLHIPNTGELFF	TGTGCCAGCAGTTTACACATACCGAACACCGGGGAGCTGTTTTTT
NA	NA	TRBV6-5	TRBJ1-2	CASSPVRGSYGYTF	TGTGCCAGCAGTCCAGTTCGTGGGAGCTATGGCTACACCTTC
NA	NA	TRBV18	TRBJ2-3	CASSPILQPPTDTQYF	TGTGCCAGCTCACCAATTCTCCAGCCTCCCACAGATACGCAGTATTTT
NA	TRBD2	TRBV6-5	TRBJ2-7	CASSLGGKRSSYEQYF	TGTGCCAGCAGTTTGGGGGGGAAAAGGAGCTCCTACGAGCAGTACTTC
NA	NA	TRBV28	TRBJ1-5	CASSPGWGPQHF	TGTGCCAGCAGTCCAGGTTGGGGACCCCAGCATTTT
NA	NA	TRBV15	TRBJ2-2	CATSRTGTHTGELFF	TGTGCCACCAGCAGAACTGGGACTCACACCGGGGAGCTGTTTTTT
NA	TRBD2	TRBV4-2	TRBJ2-5	CASSQGLAGKETQYF	TGTGCCAGCAGCCAGGGACTAGCGGGAAAAGAGACCCAGTACTTC
NA	NA	TRBV7-6	TRBJ2-7	CASSPRQDEQYF	TGTGCCAGCAGCCCGCGACAGGACGAGCAGTACTTC
NA	NA	TRBV14	TRBJ2-1	CASSQGTVQQFF	TGTGCCAGCAGCCAAGGGACAGTACAGCAGTTCTTC
NA	NA	TRBV5-4	TRBJ2-1	CASSLVAGTYYEQFF	TGTGCCAGCAGCTTGGTGGCGGGAACCTACTATGAGCAGTTCTTC
NA	TRBD2	TRBV5-3	TRBJ2-1	CASLGERDGNEQFF	TGTGCCAGCCTCGGGGAGCGGGACGGCAATGAGCAGTTCTTC
once	NA	TRBV7-6	TRBJ2-5	CASSLGTTETQYF	TGTGCCAGCAGCTTAGGGACAACGGAGACCCAGTACTTC
once	TRBD1	TRBV6-6	TRBJ1-5	CASRNDRVRQPQHF	TGTGCCAGCAGAAACGACAGGGTCCGACAGCCCCAGCATTTT
NA	NA	TRBV28	TRBJ2-1	CASSLYGTYNEQFF	TGTGCCAGCAGTTTATACGGTACCTACAATGAGCAGTTCTTC
NA	NA	TRBV11-2	TRBJ2-5	CASSSVRERETQYF	TGTGCCAGCAGCTCTGTACGGGAGAGGGAGACCCAGTACTTC
NA	TRBD1	TRBV27	TRBJ1-1	CASSLKRTGVSEAFF	TGTGCCAGCAGTTTAAAAAGGACAGGGGTGTCTGAAGCTTTCTTT
NA	NA	TRBV19	TRBJ2-7	CASSIFKDQGEQYF	TGTGCCAGTAGTATTTTTAAGGATCAGGGCGAGCAGTACTTC
NA	NA	TRBV18	TRBJ2-1	CASSPLGAHPNEQFF	TGTGCCAGCTCACCACTTGGGGCCCACCCCAATGAGCAGTTCTTC
NA	NA	TRBV28	TRBJ1-2	CASSSPGGGVYGYTF	TGTGCCAGCAGTTCACCCGGGGGCGGGGTCTATGGCTACACCTTC
NA	NA	TRBV19	TRBJ2-3	CASSLGSTTDTQYF	TGTGCCAGTAGTCTCGGCAGCACCACAGATACGCAGTATTTT
NA	NA	TRBV6-5	TRBJ2-7	CASSYEGGQSYEQYF	TGTGCCAGCAGTTACGAGGGAGGCCAATCCTACGAGCAGTACTTC
NA	NA	TRBV11-2	TRBJ2-7	CASSASTYEQYF	TGTGCCAGCAGCGCCTCAACCTACGAGCAGTACTTC
NA	NA	TRBV5-1	TRBJ2-4	CASSLEQGIAKNIQYF	TGCGCCAGCAGCTTGGAACAGGGAATAGCCAAAAACATTCAGTACTTC
NA	NA	TRBV7-2	TRBJ2-5	CASSGTFEETQYF	TGTGCCAGCAGCGGAACCTTCGAAGAGACCCAGTACTTC
once	TRBD1	TRBV13	TRBJ1-2	CASRGGQGGHGYTF	TGTGCCAGCAGAGGAGGACAGGGGGGTCATGGCTACACCTTC
once	NA	TRBV6-6	TRBJ2-1	CASSYTAMGNEQFF	TGTGCCAGCAGTTACACCGCAATGGGTAATGAGCAGTTCTTC
NA	NA	TRBV28	TRBJ2-1	CASRLPVANEQFF	TGTGCCAGCAGGCTTCCCGTCGCGAATGAGCAGTTCTTC
once	TRBD1	TRBV27	TRBJ1-4	CASSFKGAKLFF	TGTGCCAGCAGTTTTAAGGGGGCTAAACTGTTTTTT
NA	NA	TRBV19	TRBJ1-5	CASTSDRLGNQPQHF	TGTGCCAGTACCTCGGACAGATTAGGCAATCAGCCCCAGCATTTT
NA	TRBD2	TRBV2	TRBJ2-1	CASSLAGRGYNEQFF	TGTGCCAGCAGTTTAGCGGGAAGAGGTTACAATGAGCAGTTCTTC
NA	NA	TRBV6-5	TRBJ1-1	CASRGRGGTEAFF	TGTGCCAGCAGGGGTCGGGGGGGCACTGAAGCTTTCTTT
NA	NA	TRBV30	TRBJ1-1	CALNNRDGTEAFF	TGTGCCTTGAATAACAGGGATGGCACTGAAGCTTTCTTT
NA	TRBD2	TRBV9	TRBJ2-1	CASSAPGDYKYNEQFF	TGTGCCAGCAGCGCCCCGGGGGACTACAAGTACAATGAGCAGTTCTTC